This TCR beta chain was sequenced in a study of Graves' ophthalmopathy and Graves' hyperthyroidism (dated by TCRdb to the late 2010s). As for the study more broadly: Peripheral blood was collected before any treatment was given, at the time of initial diagnosis. To tell Graves' ophthalmopathy apart from Graves' hyperthyroidism, and to predict which patients would progress to ophthalmopathy, the study relied on TCR beta repertoire signatures. In total, 135 blood samples were TCR-sequenced: around 42 ophthalmopathy, about 75 hyperthyroidism and around 17 hyperthyroidism-to-ophthalmopathy patients. To explore V-J signatures that distinguish ophthalmopathy from hyperthyroidism, a discovery set of about 99 patients was enrolled, made up of more than 40 with ophthalmopathy and around 60 with stable hyperthyroidism. The independent validation cohort included under 20 hyperthyroidism patients plus 17 patients who later progressed from hyperthyroidism to ophthalmopathy. In more than five hyperthyroidism patients, T-cell repertoires of thyroid tissue and blood were compared. Once sampling was done, hyperthyroidism patients were given methimazole at a starting dose of 30 mg daily, while ophthalmopathy patients were given high-dose intravenous methylprednisolone. For training and testing, the 80 to 100 patients in the discovery cohort were randomly divided in a 7:3 ratio. Here is what the overall study found, with its caveats: Sample size was not statistically predetermined, and group allocation was not concealed from the investigators. Most expanded thyroid clonotypes with a frequency above 0.001 also appeared in blood, which suggests that blood repertoires may reflect the immune response in the thyroid. In validation, the model predicted ophthalmopathy progression with more than 70% sensitivity and 72% to 80% specificity; about a dozen predicted patients were CT-confirmed with GO in a median of roughly 6.8 months. Ophthalmopathy was separated from stable hyperthyroidism by the 13-signature model with 85% to 90% sensitivity and around 81% specificity in cross-validation and with 80%/75% in the test set.

Ophthalmopathy patients were characterized by moderately to severely active disease, a Clinical Activity Score of at least 3, a NOSPECS grade of at least 4, and a disease duration under 3 months. Patients with other autoimmune diseases, uncontrolled infections, pregnancy or lactation were excluded from the study. Clinical symptoms, serum thyroxine, TRAb, thyroid ultrasound and orbital computed tomography formed the basis of the diagnosis. Ficoll-Paque density gradient centrifugation was used to isolate PBMCs from around 10 ml of fresh peripheral blood. Total RNA was extracted with Trizol reagent and quality-checked on an Agilent 2100 Bioanalyzer. TCR beta CDR3 regions were amplified from RNA transcripts for repertoire sequencing. The first round was an RT-PCR using HTBI primers with the Qiagen OneStep RT-PCR kit, and this first round was followed by a second-round multiplex PCR, then size selection and purification. Libraries were sequenced on an Illumina HiSeq2000 using paired-end 100 bp reads. In the authors' own workflow: SOAPnuke was used to process the reads, removing any read that contained adapters or uncalled bases, had a mean Phred below 15, or lacked an exact match to the constant primer or identifier. High-quality paired reads were merged with COPE v1.2.5. Each unique nucleotide sequence was defined as a clonotype, and clonotypes were aligned to IMGT TRB V, D and J references with MiTCR v1.1. Only V-J combinations with frequency above 0.0001 were analysed, covering about 99% of repertoires. For each V-J combination, a TCR clonal expansion and chaos score was defined as F50 clonal expansion divided by the chaos observed in the TCRdist matrix. Features were reduced by Welch's t-statistics and random forest to around 13 V-J combinations, which fed a naive Bayes classifier. Thyroid-blood repertoire similarity was quantified with the Morisita-Horn index. TCRdb reprocessing: public reads trimmed at Q25 with fastp, clones called with MiXCR, in-frame beta chains kept. Entries that share a CDR3 protein sequence are merged under the most common genes and DNA. None of the V and J calls come from the authors' own analysis; TCRdb made them. The sample table lists 200,000 to 250,000 distinct CDR3 sequences, 20% to 25% of them with a count of one. The ten biggest clones cover roughly 45% of the sample.

This clonotype was observed many times. This clone's antigen is unknown. No base quality values were provided; no much bigger clone lies one nucleotide off. The CDR1 and CDR2 encoded by the germline V gene are MDHEN and SYDVKM. Relative to germline, V is 6 bases shorter and J is 9 bases shorter, with 18 bases between their ends. The CDR3 measures 15 amino acids from cysteine to phenylalanine. CDR3 DNA is the only sequence kept; it has 45 bases, read in frame from the first base. The rearranged chain carries TRBV28 and TRBJ1-6; no D segment can be confidently identified. The specimen was peripheral blood. The TCR originated in a woman between 50 and 59 years old with Graves' ophthalmopathy. Donor details come from another sample of the same person, matched by shared clones. The nucleotide sequence reads TGTGCCAGCAGCACACCATCCTTGGGGTTTTCACCCCTCCACTTT. This gives the protein CASSTPSLGFSPLHF.